This TCR beta chain was documented in a study of shared clonotypes between healthy human individuals (dated by TCRdb to 2020 to 2021). The study in broad terms: The cohort comprised a couple of women and a few men aged 18 to 49 years. For each donor, three plates each were used for CD4 naive and CD4 memory, two plates were used for CD8 naive, and one plate was used for CD8 memory. To estimate repertoire size and how much clonotypes are shared between individuals, the study performed deep sequencing of blood TCR repertoires from a handful of healthy adults. To increase sequencing depth and limit assay-specific biases, TCR repertoire library preparation and sequencing were carried out by different laboratories using diverse techniques. Each donor's leukapheresis produced roughly between about 0.9 and 9.5 billion PBMCs.

Using the deep immunoSEQ assay, TCR CDR3 regions were amplified from genomic DNA by multiplex PCR. Extracted genomic DNA from each cell subset was spread evenly across all wells of several immunoSEQ 96-well plates, with each plate serving as a replicate. Each replicate PCR for sorted subsets received roughly 0.2 ug genomic DNA, equal to about 30,000 T cell genomes. Purified libraries were quantified with a Qubit 3.0 fluorometer, sized on a Bioanalyzer 2100, and re-quantified with the KAPA Library Quantification kit. A separate single-read 150-cycle Illumina NextSeq 550 flow cell was used to sequence each immunoSEQ 96-well plate. Concerning the study's data processing: Because only junctional sequences without quality scores were contained in the immunoSEQ output, filtering matching that applied to full-length reads could not be performed. To assign V/J genes and CDR3, sequences were annotated using PyIR, a Python wrapper for IgBLAST v1.9, with IMGT germline references. Reads with weak V/J assignments (E-value above 1e-6), missing CDR3, stop codons, out-of-frame junctions, or ambiguous translated residues were removed. A V3J clonotype was defined by an identical inferred V gene, J gene, and CDR3 amino acid sequence. Percentage overlap between repertoires was computed as shared unique clonotypes divided by the size of the smaller repertoire. RTK rarefaction, the Chao1 estimator, and Recon v2.1 estimates of unobserved clonotypes were used to assess repertoire richness. OLGA was used to compute generation probabilities for all TCRbeta clonotypes that the gDNA method yielded from a handful of donors. TCRdb took over this immuneACCESS table, retaining in-frame rearrangements with V and J assigned. Such tables are incomplete; in checked studies, under half of the missing clones stem from an unresolved V gene, and the remainder is unexplained. The V and J calls and clone size are taken from that table; D and trimming were inferred from the DNA. A total of over a million clones appear in this sample, around 95% of them only once. Roughly 1.2% of the sample lies in the top ten.

The study at large found these results: Sharing across a few donors was observed for around 4.8% of naive CD4, 3.5% of naive CD8, over 2% of memory CD4, and around 0.42% of memory CD8 clonotypes. Incomplete sequencing was indicated by rarefaction of sorted-subset datasets, despite the large sequencing depth. Compared with non-shared clonotypes, the clonotypes found in all four sorted-subset donors had higher generation probabilities. Because the study included a small number of donors, the genetic and exposure-history diversity represented was limited. Naive subsets generally had larger estimated clonotype richness than memory subsets. Sampling was limited to blood, and TCR repertoires in tissue likely differ from TCR repertoires in blood. Based on pairwise subsampling, the degree of clonotype sharing among donors was expected to be affected by sequencing depth.

Of note for this clone: The target of this receptor is not known. Base quality data are lacking; no much larger clone is found one base away.

Donors were healthy HIV-negative adults with no recently reported acute infections or vaccinations. Every donor was a Caucasian adult residing in Nashville, Tennessee, USA. Magnetic negative selection was used to enrich CD4+ T cells, after which naive cells were positively selected on CD45RA and the negative fraction became the memory subset. Blood was collected by leukapheresis, and PBMCs were isolated by Ficoll-Histopaque density gradient centrifugation and then cryopreserved in liquid nitrogen vapor phase. Analytical flow cytometry was used to check the purity and quantity of each magnetically sorted T cell population. Genomic DNA was isolated from every sorted fraction and measured by UV absorbance on a Nanodrop 2000c. Sample: naive CD4+ T cells sorted from blood. In light of the paper, this sample's cell subset or site label describes: CD45RA+ positively selected. The origin of this receptor is a man aged 25 to 40 in good health.

The CDR3 is CASSVWGEYNEQFF. The DNA sequence reads TGTGCCAGCAGCGTCTGGGGCGAATACAATGAGCAGTTCTTC. The chain employs TRBV9 and TRBJ2-1, and TRBD1 may be the D gene, going by 5 matching bases. V is shortened by 2 bases, J by 4 bases, and the region joining them spans 10 bases. Reading from cysteine to phenylalanine, the CDR3 counts 14 amino acids. The CDR3 DNA has 42 bases and is translated from base 1. Per the germline V gene, SGDLS is the CDR1 and YYNGEE is the CDR2.